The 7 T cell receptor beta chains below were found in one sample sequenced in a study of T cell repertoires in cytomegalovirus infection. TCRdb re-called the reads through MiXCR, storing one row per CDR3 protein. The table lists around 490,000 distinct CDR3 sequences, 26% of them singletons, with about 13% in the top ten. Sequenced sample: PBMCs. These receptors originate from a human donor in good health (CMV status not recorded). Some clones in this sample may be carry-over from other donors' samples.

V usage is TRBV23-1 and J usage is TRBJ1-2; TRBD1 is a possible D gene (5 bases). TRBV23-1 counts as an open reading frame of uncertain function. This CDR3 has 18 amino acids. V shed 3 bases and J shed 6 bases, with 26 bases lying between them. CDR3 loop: CASSHYESSGGSVNGYTF. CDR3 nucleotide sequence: TGCGCCAGCAGTCACTACGAGAGTTCGGGGGGTAGCGTAAATGGCTACACCTTC.

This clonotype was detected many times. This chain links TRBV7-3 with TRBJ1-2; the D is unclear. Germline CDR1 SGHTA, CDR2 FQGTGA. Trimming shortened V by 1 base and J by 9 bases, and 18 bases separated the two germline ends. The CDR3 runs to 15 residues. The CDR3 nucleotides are TGTGCCAGCAGCTTAAATGGTCCGGCAGACACTCGCTACACCTTC. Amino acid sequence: CASSLNGPADTRYTF.

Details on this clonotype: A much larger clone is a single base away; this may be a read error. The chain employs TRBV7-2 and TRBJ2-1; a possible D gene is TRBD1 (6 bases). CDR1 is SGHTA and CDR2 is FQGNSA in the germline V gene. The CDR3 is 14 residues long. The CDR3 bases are TGTGCCAGCAGTCCAGGGGCCTCCTACAGTGAGCAGTTCTTC. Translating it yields CASSPGASYSEQFF.

The DNA for the CDR3 is TGTGCCAGCAGTTTGACAGAAACTAAAAACATTCAGTACTTC. It is translated as CASSLTETKNIQYF. The chain recombines TRBV12-3 or TRBV12-4 with TRBJ2-4; possible D gene TRBD1, 5 bases. Trimming removed 3 bases from V and 4 bases from J, with 10 bases in between. This CDR3 has 14 residues.

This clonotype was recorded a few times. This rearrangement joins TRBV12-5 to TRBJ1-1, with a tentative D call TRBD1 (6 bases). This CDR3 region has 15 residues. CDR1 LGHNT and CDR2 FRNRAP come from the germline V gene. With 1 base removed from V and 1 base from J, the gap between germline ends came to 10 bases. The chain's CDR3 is CASGLGGASNTEAFF. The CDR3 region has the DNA TGTGCTAGTGGTTTGGGGGGGGCCTCGAACACTGAAGCTTTCTTT.

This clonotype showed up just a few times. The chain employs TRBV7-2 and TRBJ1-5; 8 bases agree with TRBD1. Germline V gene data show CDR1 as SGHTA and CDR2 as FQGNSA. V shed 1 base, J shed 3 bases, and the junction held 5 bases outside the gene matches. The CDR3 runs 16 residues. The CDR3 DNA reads TGTGCCAGCAGCTTAGGGGACAGGCCGAACAATCAGCCCCAGCATTTT. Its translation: CASSLGDRPNNQPQHF.

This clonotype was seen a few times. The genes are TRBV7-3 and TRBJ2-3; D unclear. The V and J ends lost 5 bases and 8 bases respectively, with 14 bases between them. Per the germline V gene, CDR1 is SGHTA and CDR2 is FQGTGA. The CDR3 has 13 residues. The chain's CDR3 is CASSPDGLVTQYF. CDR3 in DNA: TGTGCCAGCAGCCCCGATGGGCTGGTTACGCAGTATTTT.